This T cell receptor (beta chain) was recorded in a study of technical replicates of blood from a few donors. Only in-frame clones appear in the TCRdb table, and some are missing; sequencing was by immunoSEQ multiplex PCR. The profile covers 66,000 or so clones, with more than 75% appearing a single time and 3.5% to 5% taken by the ten largest. The V and J ends lost 6 bases and 2 bases respectively, with 13 bases between them. The CDR3 sequence is 14 residues long. Germline V gene sequence: CDR1 SGHNT, CDR2 YYREEE (reference sequence). The V gene is TRBV5-4, the J gene TRBJ2-3; maybe TRBD1 (7 bases). The specimen was PBMCs. The source of this sequence is a human donor in good health. Some clones in this sample may be carry-over from other donors' samples. CDR3 nucleotides: TGTGCCAGCACCCCAGGGGGGTACACAGATACGCAGTATTTT. This encodes CASTPGGYTDTQYF.